This T cell receptor beta chain was identified during a study of shared clonotypes between healthy human individuals. Overall study context: Each donor contributed plates that comprised three CD4 naive, three CD4 memory, two CD8 naive and one CD8 memory. Study results and caveats: Depth was large, yet rarefaction showed that sorted-subset sequencing was incomplete.

CDR3 length: 16 residues. CDR1 SGHNT and CDR2 YYREEE come from the germline V gene (reference sequence). V was pared by 3 bases and J by 3 bases, with 9 bases of the junction left unmatched. Assay: immunoSEQ multiplex PCR; the TCRdb copy retains only in-frame clones and omits some. The profile covers about 580,000 clones, with roughly 98% appearing a single time and more than 0.3% taken by the ten largest. Points on this clone: No antigen is known for it.

Naive CD8 cells were CD45RO-negative, positively selected for CCR7, excluding terminally differentiated effector memory CD45RA+ cells. Sample: naive CD8+ T cells sorted from blood. The sequence came from a man aged 25-40 years in good health. The chain joins TRBV5-4 to TRBJ2-4, with 7 nucleotides matching TRBD2. The CDR3 loop reads CASSSQGGGLKNIQYF. CDR3 DNA: TGTGCCAGCAGCTCGCAGGGCGGGGGACTCAAAAACATTCAGTACTTC.